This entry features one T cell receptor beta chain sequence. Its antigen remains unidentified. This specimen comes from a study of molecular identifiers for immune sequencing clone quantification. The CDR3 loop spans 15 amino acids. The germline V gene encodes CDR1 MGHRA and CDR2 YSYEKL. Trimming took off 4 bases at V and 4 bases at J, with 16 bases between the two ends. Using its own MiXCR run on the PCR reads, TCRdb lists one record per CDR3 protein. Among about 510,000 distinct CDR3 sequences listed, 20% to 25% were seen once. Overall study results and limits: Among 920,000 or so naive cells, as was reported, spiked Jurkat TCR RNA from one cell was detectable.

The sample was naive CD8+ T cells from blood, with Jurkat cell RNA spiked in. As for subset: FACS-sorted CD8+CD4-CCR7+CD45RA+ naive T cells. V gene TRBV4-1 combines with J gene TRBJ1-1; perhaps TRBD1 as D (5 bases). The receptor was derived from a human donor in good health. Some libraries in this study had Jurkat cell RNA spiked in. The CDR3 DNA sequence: TGCGCCAGCAGCCCAGCCGGGGAGGGGTCCACTGAAGCTTTCTTT. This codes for CASSPAGEGSTEAFF.